Listed here are 13 T cell receptor beta chains from one sample, sequenced in a study of shared clonotypes between healthy human individuals. Assay used: immunoSEQ multiplex PCR; TCRdb lists only in-frame clones, some missing. The sample yields about 510,000 clones, 90% to 97% seen once. The sequenced material came from naive CD4+ T cells sorted from blood. Regarding subset: CD45RA+ positively selected. The source of these receptors is a young woman in good health.

The genes are TRBV7-9 and TRBJ2-6; tentative D call: TRBD1 (6 bases). The CDR3 loop spans 18 amino acids. CDR1 SEHNR and CDR2 FQNEAQ come from the germline V gene (reference sequence). V lost 7 bases, J lost 0 bases, and 19 bases lay in between. The CDR3 is CASTSVRHRASGANVLTF. The CDR3 DNA reads TGTGCCAGCACCTCTGTGCGGCACAGGGCCTCTGGGGCCAACGTCCTGACTTTC. Complete variable domain (other parts from reference TRBV7-9 and TRBJ2-6): DTGVSQNPRHKITKRGQNVTFRCDPISEHNRLYWYRQTLGQGPEFLTYFQNEAQLEKSRLLSDRFSAERPKGSFSTLEIQRTEQGDSAMYLCASTSVRHRASGANVLTFGAGSRLTVL.

In regard to this clone: The junction departs from germline at one end; a sequencing error may be responsible. The chain carries TRBV11-2 and TRBJ2-7, with D perhaps TRBD2 (7 bases). This CDR3 contains 12 residues. Per the germline V gene, CDR1 is SGHAT and CDR2 is FQNNGV. The CDR3 reads CASSFGRGPGSF. The CDR3 DNA follows: TGTGCCAGCAGCTTTGGGCGGGGGCCCGGGAGCTTC.

Worth noting for this clone: The sample holds other DNA sequences that translate to the same CDR3. The chain recombines TRBV5-1 with TRBJ1-4; no clear D. Germline CDR1 reads SGHRS; CDR2 reads YFSETQ. The CDR3 is 13 amino acids. With 0 bases removed from V and 5 bases from J, the gap between germline ends came to 5 bases. The CDR3: CASSLGLNEKLFF. The CDR3 nucleotides are TGCGCCAGCAGCTTGGGCCTGAATGAAAAACTGTTTTTT.

V is TRBV19 and J is TRBJ1-3; tentatively, D is TRBD1 (6 bases). The germline V gene encodes CDR1 LNHDA and CDR2 SQIVND (reference sequence). V lost 6 bases to trimming and J lost 0 bases, with 15 bases between them. The CDR3 contains 16 residues. This CDR3 reads CASRETGGLSGNTIYF. The CDR3 nucleotides are TGTGCCAGTAGGGAGACAGGCGGGCTCTCTGGAAACACCATATATTTT.

The rearrangement links TRBV7-6 to TRBJ2-2, with D maybe TRBD1 (6 bases). The V end lost 1 base, the J end lost 4 bases, and 16 bases lay between the germline ends. CDR3 length equals 17 residues. CDR1 and CDR2 from the germline V gene are SGHVS and FNYEAQ. This chain's CDR3 is CASSLELGAFGTGELFF. The CDR3 DNA sequence: TGTGCCAGCAGCTTAGAATTGGGGGCATTCGGCACCGGGGAGCTGTTTTTT.

Only one count was recorded for this clone. J is TRBJ2-7 and V is TRBV19; tentatively, D is TRBD1 (6 bases). In germline, CDR1 is LNHDA, CDR2 SQIVND (reference sequence). CDR3 size: 12 residues. V shed 4 bases and J shed 4 bases, with 8 bases lying between them. The CDR3 sequence is CASSKQGYEQYF. The CDR3 region has the DNA TGTGCCAGTAGTAAACAGGGTTACGAGCAGTACTTC.

The rearrangement links TRBV25-1 to TRBJ1-2; no reliable D call. Germline V gene data show CDR1 as MGHDK and CDR2 as SYGVNS. This CDR3 has 11 amino acids. V gave up 7 bases and J gave up 0 bases, with 3 bases separating them. CDR3 residues: CASKANYGYTF. DNA for the CDR3: TGTGCCAGCAAAGCTAACTATGGCTACACCTTC.

The CDR3 DNA follows: TGTGCCAGCAGGACAACCGGGGCAAGCTACGAGCAGTACTTC. The encoded protein is CASRTTGASYEQYF. The chain links TRBV6-1 to TRBJ2-7, with D tentatively TRBD1 or TRBD2 (5 bases each). Germline assignment: CDR1 MNHNS and CDR2 SASEGT. The CDR3 has 14 residues. Trimming took 6 bases from V and 3 from J, leaving 15 bases between them.

J is TRBJ1-5 and V is TRBV6-5, with a tentative D call TRBD1 (6 bases). This CDR3 is 13 amino acids long. With 4 bases removed from V and 7 bases from J, the gap between germline ends came to 11 bases. Germline CDR1 is MNHEY and CDR2 is SVGAGI. The CDR3, as DNA: TGTGCCAGCAGTTCCTTACAGGGACAGCCCCAGCATTTT. As protein: CASSSLQGQPQHF.

The chain employs TRBV4-1 and TRBJ2-1, with TRBD2 as a possible D gene (7 bases). Trimming stripped 4 bases from V and 13 bases from J, with 26 bases between. The CDR3 consists of 16 residues. Germline V gives CDR1 MGHRA, CDR2 YSYEKL. Written as DNA, the CDR3 is TGCGCCAGCAGCCCAATAAGGGGGGGACAAAGTACCGCACAGTTCTTC. It specifies CASSPIRGGQSTAQFF.

J is TRBJ1-6 and V is TRBV28; 11 nucleotides match TRBD1. Per germline, CDR1 MDHEN and CDR2 SYDVKM. V lost 8 bases to trimming and J lost 9 bases; unmatched junction nucleotides: 6. The CDR3 runs to 14 residues. This chain's CDR3 is CASCPGQGGSPLHF. CDR3 DNA: TGTGCCAGCTGCCCGGGACAGGGGGGTTCACCCCTCCACTTT.

The count of this clone is one. V usage is TRBV28 and J usage is TRBJ2-5; D ambiguous. Per the germline V gene, CDR1 is MDHEN and CDR2 is SYDVKM. V lost 5 bases and J lost 5, with 15 bases in between. The CDR3 spans 14 residues. This chain's CDR3 is CASSLIPNGETQYF. CDR3 DNA: TGTGCCAGCAGTCTGATACCTAATGGGGAGACCCAGTACTTC. The full variable domain, with the rest looked up from reference TRBV28 and TRBJ2-5, is DVKVTQSSRYLVKRTGEKVFLECVQDMDHENMFWYRQDPGLGLRLIYFSYDVKMKEKGDIPEGYSVSREKKERFSLILESASTNQTSMYLCASSLIPNGETQYFGPGTRLLVL.

The chain couples TRBV19 to TRBJ1-3; D uncertain. From germline, CDR1 is LNHDA and CDR2 SQIVND (reference sequence). The CDR3 sequence is 14 residues long. V shed 4 bases and J shed 0 bases, with 7 bases lying between them. CDR3 residues: CASSTEYSGNTIYF. The CDR3 bases are TGTGCCAGTAGTACAGAATACTCTGGAAACACCATATATTTT.